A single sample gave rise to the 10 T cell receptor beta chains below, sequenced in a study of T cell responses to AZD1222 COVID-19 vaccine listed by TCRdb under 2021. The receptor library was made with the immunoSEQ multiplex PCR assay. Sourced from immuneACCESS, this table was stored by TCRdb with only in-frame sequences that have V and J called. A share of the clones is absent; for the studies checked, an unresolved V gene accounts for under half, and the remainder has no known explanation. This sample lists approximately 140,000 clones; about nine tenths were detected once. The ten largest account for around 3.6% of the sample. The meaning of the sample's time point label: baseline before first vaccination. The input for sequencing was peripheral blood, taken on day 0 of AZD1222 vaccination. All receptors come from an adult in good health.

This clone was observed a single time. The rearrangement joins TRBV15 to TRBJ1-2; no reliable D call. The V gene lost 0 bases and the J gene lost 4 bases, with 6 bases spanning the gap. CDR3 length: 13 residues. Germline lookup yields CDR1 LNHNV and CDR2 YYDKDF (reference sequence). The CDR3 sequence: CATSRDLGYGYTF. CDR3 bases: TGTGCCACCAGCAGAGATCTGGGCTATGGCTACACCTTC.

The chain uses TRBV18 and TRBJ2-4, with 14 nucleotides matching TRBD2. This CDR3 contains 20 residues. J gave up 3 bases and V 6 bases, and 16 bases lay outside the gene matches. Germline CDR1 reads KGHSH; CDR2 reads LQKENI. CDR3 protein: CASSPPRTSGRIRGKNIQYF. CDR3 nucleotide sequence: TGTGCCAGCTCCCCGCCGAGGACTAGCGGGAGGATTCGGGGCAAAAACATTCAGTACTTC.

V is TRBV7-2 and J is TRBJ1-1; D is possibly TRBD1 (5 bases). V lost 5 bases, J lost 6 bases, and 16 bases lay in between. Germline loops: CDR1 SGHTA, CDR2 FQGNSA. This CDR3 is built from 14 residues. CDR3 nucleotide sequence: TGTGCCAGCAGCCTTCCGGTCGGGGGGTCTGAAGCTTTCTTT. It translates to CASSLPVGGSEAFF.

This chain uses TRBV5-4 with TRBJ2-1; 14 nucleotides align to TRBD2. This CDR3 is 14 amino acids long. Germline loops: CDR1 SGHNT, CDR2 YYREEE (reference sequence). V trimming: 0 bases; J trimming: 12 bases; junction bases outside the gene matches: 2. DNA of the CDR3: TGTGCCAGCAGCTTGGGGACTAGCGGGAGGTTGCAGTTCTTC. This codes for CASSLGTSGRLQFF.

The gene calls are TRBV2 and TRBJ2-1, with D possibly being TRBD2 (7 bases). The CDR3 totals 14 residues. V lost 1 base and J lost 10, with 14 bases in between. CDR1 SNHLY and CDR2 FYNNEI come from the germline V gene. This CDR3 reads CASSEGGGAVEQFF. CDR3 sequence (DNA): TGTGCCAGCAGTGAAGGTGGGGGGGCCGTGGAGCAGTTCTTC.

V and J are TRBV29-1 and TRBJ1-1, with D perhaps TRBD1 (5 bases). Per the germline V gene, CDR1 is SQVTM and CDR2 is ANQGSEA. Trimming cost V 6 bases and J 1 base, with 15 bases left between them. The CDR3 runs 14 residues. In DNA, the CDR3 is TGCAGCGTCGCGGGAGGGGCCGCGAACACTGAAGCTTTCTTT. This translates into CSVAGGAANTEAFF. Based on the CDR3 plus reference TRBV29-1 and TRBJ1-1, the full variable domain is SAVISQKPSRDICQRGTSLTIQCQVDSQVTMMFWYRQQPGQSLTLIATANQGSEATYESGFVIDKFPISRPNLTFSTLTVSNMSPEDSSIYLCSVAGGAANTEAFFGQGTRLTVV.

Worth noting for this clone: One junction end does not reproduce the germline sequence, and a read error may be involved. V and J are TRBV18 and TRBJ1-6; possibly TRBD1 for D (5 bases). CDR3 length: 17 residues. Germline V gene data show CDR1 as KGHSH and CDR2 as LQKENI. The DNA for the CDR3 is TGTGCCAGCACACCGAAAAGGGACTCTAAAAATAATTCACCCCTCCACTTT. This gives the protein CASTPKRDSKNNSPLHF.

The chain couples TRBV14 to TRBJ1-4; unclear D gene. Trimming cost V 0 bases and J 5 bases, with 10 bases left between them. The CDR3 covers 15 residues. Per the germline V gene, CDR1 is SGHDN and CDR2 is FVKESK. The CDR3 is CASSQERSWNEKLFF. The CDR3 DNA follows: TGTGCCAGCAGCCAAGAGCGGAGTTGGAATGAAAAACTGTTTTTT.

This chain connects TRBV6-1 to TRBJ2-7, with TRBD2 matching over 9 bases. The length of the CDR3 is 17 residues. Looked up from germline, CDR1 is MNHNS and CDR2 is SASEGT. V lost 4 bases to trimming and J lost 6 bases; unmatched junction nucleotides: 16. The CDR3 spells CASSAMNTAGGAPEQYF. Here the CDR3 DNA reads TGTGCCAGCAGTGCTATGAACACGGCGGGAGGGGCCCCCGAGCAGTACTTC.

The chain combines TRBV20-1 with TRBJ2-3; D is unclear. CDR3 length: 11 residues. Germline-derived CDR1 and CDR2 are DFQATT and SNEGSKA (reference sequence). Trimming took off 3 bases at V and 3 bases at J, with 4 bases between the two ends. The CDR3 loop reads CSASDTDTQYF. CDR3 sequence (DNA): TGCAGTGCTAGCGATACAGATACGCAGTATTTT.